The sequence of this T cell receptor (beta chain) was determined in a study of T cell responses to AZD1222 COVID-19 vaccine. Findings and caveats of the study: Most donors were white British and more were female, and clonal diversity was possibly underestimated. Repertoire sampling occurred only after the peak T cell response.

Worth noting for this clone: Its specificity is not known.

V lost 0 bases, J lost 4 bases, and 4 bases lay in between. Germline lookup yields CDR1 MNHNS and CDR2 SASEGT. The CDR3 spans 13 residues. This table comes from immunoSEQ multiplex PCR, and its TCRdb copy is limited to in-frame clones, with some not included. Among approximately 200,000 clones listed, roughly nine tenths were seen once. This TCR was recovered from an adult who received the AZD1222 COVID-19 vaccine. The J gene is TRBJ1-3, the V gene TRBV6-1; no clear D. The sequencing here drew on peripheral blood, taken 28 days after the second AZD1222 dose. In DNA, the CDR3 is TGTGCCAGCAGTGAAGCGCGAGGAAACACCATATATTTT. Its translation: CASSEARGNTIYF.